This record looks at one TCR beta chain sequence and its context. Antigen unknown. A second 7 to 11 cycle PCR used barcoded and J-beta primers. TCRdb fed the 5' RACE reads into MiXCR, producing one record per CDR3 protein. The profile shows hundreds of thousands of distinct CDR3 sequences, about three fifths of them singletons. The record originates from a study of blood T cells in healthy people across ages. The study, taken as a whole, reports: The authors considered diversity estimates from one million T cells to be underestimates. TCR beta diversity per million T cells fell roughly linearly with age.

Total RNA extraction produced at least 5.5 micrograms (per sample) for the study. Deletions cut 5 bases from V and 0 bases from J, with 11 bases between. The length of the CDR3 is 14 residues. Germline lookup yields CDR1 MDHEN and CDR2 SYDVKM. Sequencing was carried out using blood. This receptor was taken from a man younger than 45 in good health. The V and J genes are TRBV28 and TRBJ2-7; D perhaps matches TRBD2 (5 bases). In nucleotides, the CDR3 is TGTGCCAGCAGTAATCAGCGGAACTCCTACGAGCAGTACTTC. Translation gives CASSNQRNSYEQYF.